One sample yielded the 5 T cell receptor beta chains listed below, sequenced in a study of blood T cell repertoires in COVID-19. Only in-frame clones appear in the TCRdb table, and some are missing; sequencing was by immunoSEQ multiplex PCR. The table records 200,000 to 250,000 clones, around 82% of them present only once. What was sequenced was peripheral blood. Every receptor here comes from a woman aged 70-85 years with acute or convalescent COVID-19.

This clone was counted once. The rearrangement uses TRBV18 and TRBJ1-2; TRBD1 agrees at 8 bases. The CDR3 totals 15 residues. Germline V lookup: CDR1 KGHSH, CDR2 LQKENI. Trimming took 4 bases from V and 7 from J; bases not matched to a gene: 11. DNA of the CDR3: TGTGCCAGCTCACTAATGACAGGGGAGGGAAGTGGCTACACCTTC. As protein: CASSLMTGEGSGYTF. Full variable domain (rest looked up from reference TRBV18 and TRBJ1-2): NAGVMQNPRHLVRRRGQEARLRCSPMKGHSHVYWYRQLPEEGLKFMVYLQKENIIDESGMPKERFSAEFPKEGPSILRIQQVVRGDSAAYFCASSLMTGEGSGYTFGSGTRLTVV.

The chain joins TRBV7-6 to TRBJ2-6; D is ambiguous. V dropped 3 bases and J dropped 0 bases, with 3 bases sitting between them. Germline V gives CDR1 SGHVS, CDR2 FNYEAQ. The CDR3 sequence is 14 residues long. CDR3 nucleotides: TGTGCCAGCAGCTTGGCCTCTGGGGCCAACGTCCTGACTTTC. Protein: CASSLASGANVLTF.

This clone occurred a few times. The rearrangement links TRBV6-5 to TRBJ2-3; D unclear. The V gene lost 0 bases and the J gene lost 0 bases, with 4 bases spanning the gap. Looked up from germline, CDR1 is MNHEY and CDR2 is SVGAGI. The CDR3 is made up of 14 amino acids. The CDR3 nucleotides are TGTGCCAGCAGTTACTCGGCTAGCACAGATACGCAGTATTTT. It translates to CASSYSASTDTQYF.

The chain couples TRBV6-5 to TRBJ1-4; the match to TRBD1 covers 10 bases. This CDR3 has 15 amino acids. Trimming at V came to 6 bases and at J to 1 base, leaving 2 bases not matched to a gene. Germline loops: CDR1 MNHEY, CDR2 SVGAGI. CDR3: CASRTGGLTNEKLFF. Written as DNA, the CDR3 is TGTGCCAGCAGGACAGGGGGCCTAACTAATGAAAAACTGTTTTTT.

This rearrangement joins TRBV10-3 to TRBJ2-3, with D possibly matching TRBD1 (6 bases). This CDR3 has 13 residues. Per the germline V gene, CDR1 is ENHRY and CDR2 is SYGVKD. Trimming removed 10 bases at V and 3 bases at J, with 14 bases between. Written as DNA, the CDR3 is TGTGCCACCTCCTCAGGGGCAACAGATACGCAGTATTTT. Its protein is CATSSGATDTQYF.